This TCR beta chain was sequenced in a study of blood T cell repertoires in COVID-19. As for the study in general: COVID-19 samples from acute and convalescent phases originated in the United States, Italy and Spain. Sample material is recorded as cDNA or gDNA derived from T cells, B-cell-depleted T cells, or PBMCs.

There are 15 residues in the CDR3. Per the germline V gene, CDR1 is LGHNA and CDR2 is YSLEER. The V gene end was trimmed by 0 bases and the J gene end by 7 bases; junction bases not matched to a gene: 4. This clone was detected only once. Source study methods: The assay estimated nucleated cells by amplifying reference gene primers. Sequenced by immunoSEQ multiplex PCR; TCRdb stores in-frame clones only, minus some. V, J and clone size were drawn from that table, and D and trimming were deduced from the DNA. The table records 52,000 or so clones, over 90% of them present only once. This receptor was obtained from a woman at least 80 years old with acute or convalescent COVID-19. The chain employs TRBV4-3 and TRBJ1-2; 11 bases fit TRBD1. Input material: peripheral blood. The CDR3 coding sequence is TGCGCCAGCAGCCAAGAAGGGACAGGGGGGGGTGGCTACACCTTC. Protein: CASSQEGTGGGGYTF.